The rows below give T cell receptor beta chains drawn from one sample of a study of T cell clones after liver transplantation. Generated by immunoSEQ multiplex PCR, the TCRdb table keeps only in-frame clones and is missing some. There are 45,000 to 60,000 clones in the sample; around 70% occur only once, and over 2.5% lies in the top ten. The sequenced sample was CD4+ T cells from blood, obtained at the approximately 16-month timepoint. The receptors stem from a human patient who received a liver transplant. Some T cells may arise from the graft donor. CDR3s include the opening cysteine and the closing phenylalanine or tryptophan. The D gene is left open where the match is weak. The listing skips clone size in some rows; elsewhere it reads once, few, many or a size class.

NA | TRBJ2-1 | TRBD2 | TRBV29-1 | CSAFSGRGEQFF | TGCAGCGCTTTTAGCGGGAGGGGTGAGCAGTTCTTC
NA | TRBJ2-2 | NA | TRBV2 | CASSEQGPNTGELFF | TGTGCCAGCAGTGAACAGGGTCCGAACACCGGGGAGCTGTTTTTT
NA | TRBJ2-3 | NA | TRBV2 | CASSSPPMDTQYF | TGTGCCAGCAGTTCCCCCCCAATGGATACGCAGTATTTT
NA | TRBJ1-2 | NA | TRBV28 | CASSLPGVGPLQFYGYTF | TGTGCCAGCAGTTTGCCAGGGGTTGGGCCCCTTCAGTTCTATGGCTACACCTTC
few | TRBJ2-2 | NA | TRBV7-7 | CASSFANTGELFF | TGTGCCAGCAGCTTCGCGAACACCGGGGAGCTGTTTTTT
NA | TRBJ1-1 | NA | TRBV10-3 | CAISEGTPEAFF | TGTGCCATCAGTGAGGGGACACCTGAAGCTTTCTTT
once | TRBJ2-5 | NA | TRBV27 | CASSSTRWGWETQYF | TGTGCCAGCAGTTCCACCCGGTGGGGATGGGAGACCCAGTACTTC
NA | TRBJ2-3 | TRBD1 | TRBV6-4 | CASRNRGADTYTQYF | TGTGCCAGCAGGAACAGGGGAGCCGACACGTATACGCAGTATTTT
NA | TRBJ2-5 | NA | TRBV7-2 | CASSFDHTETQYF | TGTGCCAGCAGCTTTGACCACACAGAGACCCAGTACTTC
NA | TRBJ2-5 | TRBD2 | TRBV5-1 | CASRGSGGTLRGQETQYF | TGCGCCAGCAGAGGTAGCGGGGGGACTCTAAGAGGCCAAGAGACCCAGTACTTC
few | TRBJ1-2 | NA | TRBV6-5 | CASSYSREWNYGYTF | TGTGCCAGCAGTTACTCCCGGGAGTGGAACTATGGCTACACCTTC
NA | TRBJ2-7 | NA | TRBV5-1 | CASSYQGLGEQYF | TGCGCCAGCAGCTATCAGGGCCTGGGCGAGCAGTACTTC
NA | TRBJ2-1 | TRBD1 | TRBV18 | CASSPRDRVRYNEQFF | TGTGCCAGCTCACCCCGGGACAGGGTGAGGTACAATGAGCAGTTCTTC
NA | TRBJ2-1 | NA | TRBV11-2 | CASSLSLYNEQFF | TGTGCCAGCAGCCTCTCCCTGTACAATGAGCAGTTCTTC
NA | TRBJ2-5 | NA | TRBV6-6 | CASSYQETQYF | TGTGCCAGCAGTTACCAAGAGACCCAGTACTTC
NA | TRBJ2-3 | TRBD2 | TRBV13 | CASSSAGTSGRAGSYTQYF | TGTGCCAGCAGCTCTGCCGGGACTAGCGGGAGGGCCGGGTCTTATACGCAGTATTTT
NA | TRBJ2-3 | NA | TRBV7-2 | CASSLVASPSTDTQYF | TGTGCCAGCAGCTTAGTTGCTAGCCCTAGCACAGATACGCAGTATTTT
NA | TRBJ1-5 | TRBD1 | TRBV27 | CASSIRGREPQHF | TGTGCCAGCAGTATCAGGGGGAGAGAGCCCCAGCATTTT
NA | TRBJ1-3 | NA | TRBV30 | CAWRGGGNTIYF | TGTGCCTGGAGGGGGGGAGGAAACACCATATATTTT
NA | TRBJ2-5 | NA | TRBV7-9 | CASSSQGNQETQYF | TGTGCCAGCAGCTCACAGGGAAACCAAGAGACCCAGTACTTC
NA | TRBJ1-2 | NA | TRBV6-6 | CASSYEDIYGYTF | TGTGCCAGCAGTTACGAGGACATCTATGGCTACACCTTC
NA | TRBJ1-2 | NA | TRBV5-4 | CASSLAGGANYGYTF | TGTGCCAGCAGCTTGGCTGGGGGGGCTAACTATGGCTACACCTTC
NA | TRBJ1-1 | NA | TRBV11-3 | CASSPGRNTEAFF | TGTGCCAGCAGCCCCGGGCGGAACACTGAAGCTTTCTTT
few | TRBJ2-3 | TRBD2 | TRBV15 | CATGARRGGNTDTQYF | TGTGCCACCGGAGCGCGTCGCGGGGGTAACACAGATACGCAGTATTTT
NA | TRBJ1-1 | NA | TRBV25-1 | CASSELGGKGAFF | TGTGCCAGCAGTGAATTAGGGGGGAAGGGAGCTTTCTTT
many | TRBJ1-2 | TRBD1 | TRBV5-1 | CASSLDPTGEGYTF | TGCGCCAGCAGCTTGGATCCGACAGGGGAAGGCTACACCTTC
few | TRBJ1-5 | TRBD1 | TRBV2 | CASQKDRGYSNQPQHF | TGTGCCAGCCAGAAGGACAGGGGTTATAGCAATCAGCCCCAGCATTTT